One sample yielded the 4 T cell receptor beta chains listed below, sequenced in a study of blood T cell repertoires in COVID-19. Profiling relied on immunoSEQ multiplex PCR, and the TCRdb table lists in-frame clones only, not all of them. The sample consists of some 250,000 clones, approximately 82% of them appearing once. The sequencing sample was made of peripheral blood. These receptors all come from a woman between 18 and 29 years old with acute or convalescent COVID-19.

CDR3 protein: CASSPGQHTYEQYF. The CDR3 bases are TGTGCCAGTAGTCCGGGACAGCACACCTACGAGCAGTACTTC. The chain carries TRBV19 and TRBJ2-7, with 7 bases aligning to TRBD1. J was trimmed by 2 bases and V by 5 bases; bases with no gene match: 6. The germline CDR1 and CDR2 sequences are LNHDA and SQIVND (reference sequence). The CDR3 totals 14 residues.

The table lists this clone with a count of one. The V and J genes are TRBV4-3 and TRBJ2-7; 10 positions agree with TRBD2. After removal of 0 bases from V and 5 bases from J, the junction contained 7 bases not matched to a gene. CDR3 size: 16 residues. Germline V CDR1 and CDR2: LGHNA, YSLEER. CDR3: CASSQERSSGSHEQYF. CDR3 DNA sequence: TGCGCCAGCAGCCAAGAAAGGTCTAGCGGGAGTCACGAGCAGTACTTC.

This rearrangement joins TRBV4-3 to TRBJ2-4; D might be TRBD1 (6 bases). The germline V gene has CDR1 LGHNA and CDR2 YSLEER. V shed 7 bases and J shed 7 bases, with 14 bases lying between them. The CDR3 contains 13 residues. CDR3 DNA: TGCGCCAGCACCATAAGAGGGGGTAACATTCAGTACTTC. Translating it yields CASTIRGGNIQYF.

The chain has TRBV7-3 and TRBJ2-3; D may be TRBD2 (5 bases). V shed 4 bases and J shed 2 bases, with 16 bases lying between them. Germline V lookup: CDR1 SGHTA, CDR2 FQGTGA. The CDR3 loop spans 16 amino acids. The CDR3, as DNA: TGTGCCAGCAGCTCCCAGCCGCTAGCCCACACAGATACGCAGTATTTT. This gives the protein CASSSQPLAHTDTQYF.